A selection of T cell receptor beta chains follows, all from one sample in a study of tumor and adjacent non-tumor tissue in lung cancer. TCRdb reprocessed the multiplex PCR reads with MiXCR, giving one entry per CDR3 protein. The sample lists 55,000 to 75,000 distinct CDR3 sequences; about three fifths were seen once. Sequencing was done on a sample of lung tumor tissue. Receptors originate from a man aged 50 or older with non-small cell lung cancer. Both conserved end residues are trimmed from each CDR3. D genes are given only for firm matches. Size tells how often a clone was seen (once, few, many) or the class of an expanded clone, and some rows leave it out.

abundance | v_gene | d_gene | CDR3aa
. | TRBV25-1 | . | ASSYEGSYEQY
. | TRBV29-1 | . | SAERKRYNEQF
few | TRBV29-1 | TRBD2 | NARTSGSLYEQY
. | TRBV28 | . | ASSLRAGGNQPQQ
many | TRBV12-3/TRBV12-4 | . | ASSLTGSYGYT
. | TRBV11-2 | . | VSSKPERADTQY
many | TRBV10-3 | . | AISLGPYGYT
few | TRBV30 | TRBD1 | AWEYRGRTDTQY
many | TRBV6-6 | TRBD1 | ASSPGQGSNQPQH
. | TRBV11-3 | . | ASSPAGQAVNDQF
many | TRBV30 | TRBD1 | AWGTGGNEKLF
few | TRBV11-2 | . | ASSFSRHNYNSPLH
. | TRBV5-1 | . | ANSLGGTGQPQH
many | TRBV20-1 | . | SAGQPGLVNEQF
. | TRBV11-1 | . | DSSQGGADMQY
. | TRBV6-2/TRBV6-3 | TRBD1 | DSSYRVDRDTEAF
few | TRBV30 | . | AWSDGYAGELF
few | TRBV7-8 | TRBD1 | ASSPRDRGGYGYT
. | TRBV5-1 | TRBD1 | ASSGTGQLNVYT
. | TRBV20-1 | . | SALRRIPWNKPAQY
. | TRBV6-5 | . | ASSYASYSDFPGFREKY
. | TRBV5-4 | . | ASSSDGGTDTQY
. | TRBV6-6 | . | ASSYLQGGDNEHF
. | TRBV12-3/TRBV12-4 | . | ASSPPGGLNTEAS
. | TRBV4-2 | TRBD2 | VSSWTSRGKRNEQF
. | TRBV7-8 | . | ASSLGTFAYEQY
. | TRBV4-1 | . | ASSPQGCTDTQY
. | TRBV7-2 | . | ASSLCGGQNTQY
. | TRBV29-1 | . | SVDLRGGAETQY
many | TRBV6-6 | . | ASSYVRENEQY
many | TRBV7-9 | . | ACMKGPGYTEAF
many | TRBV30 | TRBD2 | AWRTSGNYNEQF
many | TRBV29-1 | TRBD2 | SGGLAGGPNEQY
. | TRBV20-1 | . | SSRAETGYYGYT
. | TRBV20-1 | . | NAPIAHEEQF
. | TRBV28 | . | ASGGRSYGYT
. | TRBV11-2 | . | ASSLVGGLVETQY
many | TRBV29-1 | TRBD1 | SAEGTGIAEAF
. | TRBV19 | TRBD1 | ASSKHGDRGDVSSYEQY
. | TRBV6-2/TRBV6-3 | . | ARRERGFVSPLH
many | TRBV30 | TRBD1 | AWSVPRGTKNIQY
many | TRBV5-4 | . | ASSLDPAGLPEAF
many | TRBV6-5 | . | ASSYADVTYEQY
few | TRBV5-6 | TRBD1 | ASSLAGTANEKLF
many | TRBV5-8 | . | ASSLYGGQGEAF
many | TRBV6-5 | . | ASSYSRRSNYGYT
once | TRBV11-3 | TRBD2 | GSSLAGQAVKEQF
many | TRBV5-6 | . | ASSPLGVVPYEQY
. | TRBV12-3/TRBV12-4 | . | VSSLARGPSYEQY